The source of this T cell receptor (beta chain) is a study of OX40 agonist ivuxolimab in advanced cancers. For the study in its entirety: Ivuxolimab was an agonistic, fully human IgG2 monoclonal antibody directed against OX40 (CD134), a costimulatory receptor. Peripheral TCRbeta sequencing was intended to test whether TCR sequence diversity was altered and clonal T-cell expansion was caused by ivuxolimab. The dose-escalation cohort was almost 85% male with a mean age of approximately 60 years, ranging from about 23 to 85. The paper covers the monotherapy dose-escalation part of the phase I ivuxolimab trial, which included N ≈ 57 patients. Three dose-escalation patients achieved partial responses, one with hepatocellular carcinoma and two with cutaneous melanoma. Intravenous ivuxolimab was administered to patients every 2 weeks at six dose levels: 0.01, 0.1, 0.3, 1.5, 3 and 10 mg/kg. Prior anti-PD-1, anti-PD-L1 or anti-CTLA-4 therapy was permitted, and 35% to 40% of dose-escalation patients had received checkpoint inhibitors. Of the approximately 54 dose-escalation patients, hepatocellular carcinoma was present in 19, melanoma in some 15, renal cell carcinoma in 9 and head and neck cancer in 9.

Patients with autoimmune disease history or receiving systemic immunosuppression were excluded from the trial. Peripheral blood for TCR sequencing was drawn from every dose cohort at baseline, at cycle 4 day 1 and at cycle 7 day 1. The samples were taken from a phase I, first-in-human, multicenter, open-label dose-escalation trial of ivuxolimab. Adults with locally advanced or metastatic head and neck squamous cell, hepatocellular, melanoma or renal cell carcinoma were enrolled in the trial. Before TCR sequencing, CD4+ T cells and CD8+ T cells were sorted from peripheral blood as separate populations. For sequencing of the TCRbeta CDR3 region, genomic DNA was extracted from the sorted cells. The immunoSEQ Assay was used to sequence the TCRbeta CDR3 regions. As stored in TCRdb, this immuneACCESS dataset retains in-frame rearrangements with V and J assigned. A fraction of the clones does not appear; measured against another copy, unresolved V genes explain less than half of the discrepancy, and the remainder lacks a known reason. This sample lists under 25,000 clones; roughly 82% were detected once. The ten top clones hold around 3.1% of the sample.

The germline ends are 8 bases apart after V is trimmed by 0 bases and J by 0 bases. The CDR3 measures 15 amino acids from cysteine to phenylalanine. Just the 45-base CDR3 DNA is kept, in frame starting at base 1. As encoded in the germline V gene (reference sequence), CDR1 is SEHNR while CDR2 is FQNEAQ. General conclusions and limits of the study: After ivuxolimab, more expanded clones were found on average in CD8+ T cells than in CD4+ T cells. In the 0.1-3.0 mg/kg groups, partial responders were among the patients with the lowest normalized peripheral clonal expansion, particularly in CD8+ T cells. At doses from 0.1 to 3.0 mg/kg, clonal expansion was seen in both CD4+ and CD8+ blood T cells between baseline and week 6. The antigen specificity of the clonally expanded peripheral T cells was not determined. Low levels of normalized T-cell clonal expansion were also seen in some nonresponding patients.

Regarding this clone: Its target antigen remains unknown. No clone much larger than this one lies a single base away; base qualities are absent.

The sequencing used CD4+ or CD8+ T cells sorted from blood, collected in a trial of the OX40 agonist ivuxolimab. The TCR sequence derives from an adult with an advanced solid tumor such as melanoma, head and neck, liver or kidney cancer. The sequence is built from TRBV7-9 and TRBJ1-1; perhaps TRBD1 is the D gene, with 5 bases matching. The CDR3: CASSLAGTLNTEAFF. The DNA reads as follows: TGTGCCAGCAGCTTAGCGGGGACGCTGAACACTGAAGCTTTCTTT.